This T cell receptor (beta chain) is from a study of T cells in Graves' hyperthyroidism and ophthalmopathy (dated by TCRdb to between 2018 and 2020). For the wider study: Peripheral blood was sampled at the time of initial diagnosis, prior to any treatment. The approximately 100 discovery patients were randomly divided into training and test sets at a 7:3 ratio. An independent validation cohort of about 19 hyperthyroidism patients and 17 patients who later progressed to ophthalmopathy tested prospective prediction of ophthalmopathy. According to the paper, TCR Vbeta CDR3 sequencing was carried out on about 140 peripheral blood samples, which came from fewer than 50 ophthalmopathy, roughly 75 hyperthyroidism and around 17 progressor patients. TCR V-J signatures able to tell the groups apart were searched for in a discovery cohort of 100 patients, of whom about 40 had Graves' ophthalmopathy and some 60 had stable Graves' hyperthyroidism. Thyroid tissue and blood T-cell repertoires from about six Graves' hyperthyroidism patients were also compared in the study. After sampling, hyperthyroidism patients received methimazole starting at 30 mg daily, and ophthalmopathy patients received high-dose intravenous methylprednisolone.

In the ophthalmopathy patients, disease was moderately to severely active, with a Clinical Activity Score of 3 or more, a NOSPECS grade of 4 or more, and a duration of less than 3 months. Patients with uncontrolled infections, other autoimmune diseases, pregnancy or lactation were excluded. Diagnoses relied on clinical symptoms, serum thyroxine and TRAb, thyroid ultrasound and orbital computed tomography. PBMCs were isolated from 10 ml of fresh peripheral blood by Ficoll-Paque density gradient centrifugation. Trizol reagent was used to extract total RNA, and RNA quality was then checked on an Agilent 2100 Bioanalyzer. Overall study results and their limits: Most expanded thyroid clonotypes (frequency above 0.001) were also detected in blood, suggesting blood repertoires may reflect thyroid immune responses. In validation, progression to ophthalmopathy was predicted by the model with nearly 71% sensitivity and 72.22% specificity, a median of around 6.5 months before onset. Sample size was not statistically predetermined, and blinding of investigators to group allocation was not performed. In cross-validation, a model built on a 13 V-J signature told ophthalmopathy apart from stable hyperthyroidism with 85% to 90% sensitivity and 81% to 82% specificity, and in testing the same model reached 80%/75%.

This clonotype has at least ten counts. This clone's antigen is unknown. Base qualities are not at hand, and no much larger clone is one base apart. The CDR3 holds 13 amino acids from the cysteine to the phenylalanine. Only CDR3 DNA is held: 39 bases, read in frame from base 1. V is cut by 3 bases and J by 9 bases, and the space between the germline ends is 12 bases. CDR1 and CDR2 were assigned from the germline V gene as KGHSH and LQKENI. The TCR beta CDR3 regions were amplified from the RNA transcripts. A first-round RT-PCR of the TCR CDR3 used the HTBI primer set with the Qiagen OneStep RT-PCR kit. Libraries were constructed in a second round of multiplex PCR, after which size selection and purification were carried out. The libraries were sequenced on an Illumina HiSeq2000 using paired-end 100 bp reads. In the original analysis: SOAPnuke was used to process the raw data, removing reads that contained adapters or uncalled bases, had a mean Phred below 15, or lacked an exact match to the constant primer or identifier. COPE v1.2.5 was used to merge the high-quality paired reads, and each unique nucleotide sequence was defined as a clonotype. MiTCR v1.1 was used to align clonotypes to the IMGT TRBV, TRBD and TRBJ reference segments. Only V-J combinations with frequency above 0.0001, covering about 99% of repertoires, were analysed. A TCS score was defined as the ratio of F50 (clonal expansion) to E x V (chaos), with BLOSUM62-based TCRdist applied between CDR3 peptides within each V-J. Welch's t-statistics and random forest reduced 500 to 550 V-J features to about 13, which were used in a naive Bayes classifier (R e1071). In-frame beta chains were kept once TCRdb had trimmed the public reads at Q25 with fastp and called clones with MiXCR. Identical CDR3 proteins give one entry, which carries the most common genes and DNA. Here the V and J calls rest on TCRdb's processing, not on the authors' analysis. The table for this sample lists about 410,000 distinct CDR3 sequences; about 14% of them were counted only once. Of the sample, 13% falls within the top ten clones.

The rearranged segments are TRBV18 and TRBJ1-5, with the D gene uncertain. Sequenced sample: blood. The clonotype comes from a man aged 18-30 years with Graves' ophthalmopathy. The CDR3 protein is CASSPEEGRPQHF. The nucleotide sequence is given as TGTGCCAGCTCACCCGAGGAAGGTCGGCCCCAGCATTTT.